The 29 T cell receptor beta chains below all came from one sample that was sequenced in a study of blood T cell repertoires in COVID-19. Only in-frame clones appear in the TCRdb table, and some are missing; sequencing was by immunoSEQ multiplex PCR. Counted here are 170,000 or so clones, 70% to 85% occurring once; the ten biggest clones make up roughly 17%. Material: PBMCs or T cells enriched from blood (not recorded which). The receptors were gathered from a woman aged 45-60 years who had recovered from COVID-19.

The count of this clone is one. The chain couples TRBV7-2 to TRBJ1-5; D is unclear. The V gene lost 5 bases and the J gene lost 3 bases, with 11 bases spanning the gap. CDR1 and CDR2 (germline): SGHTA, FQGNSA. The CDR3 length is 14 residues. CDR3 residues: CASSHKADNQPQHF. CDR3 coding DNA: TGTGCCAGCAGCCATAAGGCGGACAATCAGCCCCAGCATTTT.

V and J are TRBV6-5 and TRBJ2-7, with 16 bases aligning to TRBD2. Germline V gene lookup returns CDR1 MNHEY and CDR2 SVGAGI. J lost 2 bases, V lost 8 bases, and 0 bases had no gene match. CDR3 size: 14 residues. The CDR3 region is CASGTSGRAYEQYF. The CDR3 DNA sequence: TGTGCCAGCGGGACTAGCGGGAGGGCCTACGAGCAGTACTTC.

The chain employs TRBV7-2 and TRBJ2-5; D perhaps matches TRBD2 (7 bases). CDR3 size: 15 residues. Trimming pared 2 bases from V and 1 base from J, leaving 11 bases between. Germline values: CDR1 SGHTA, CDR2 FQGNSA. The CDR3 loop reads CASSLWGGGQETQYF. CDR3 DNA: TGTGCCAGCAGCTTATGGGGAGGGGGCCAAGAGACCCAGTACTTC.

This chain uses TRBV11-1 with TRBJ2-2; D is perhaps TRBD2 (6 bases). The V and J ends lost 5 bases and 0 bases respectively, with 13 bases between them. The germline gives CDR1 SGHAT, CDR2 FQDESV (reference sequence). The length of the CDR3 is 16 residues. DNA for the CDR3: TGTGCCAGCAGCCGATTAGCGGCCACGAACACCGGGGAGCTGTTTTTT. It encodes CASSRLAATNTGELFF.

This chain uses TRBV12-3 or TRBV12-4 with TRBJ2-3; D is perhaps TRBD1 (6 bases). V shed 8 bases and J shed 3 bases, with 9 bases lying between them. The length of the CDR3 is 12 residues. The CDR3 is CASSRGTDTQYF. CDR3 sequence (DNA): TGTGCCAGCTCGAGGGGGACAGATACGCAGTATTTT.

The rearrangement joins TRBV5-1 to TRBJ2-1, with TRBD2 matching 7 bases. CDR3 size: 14 residues. Germline CDR1 and CDR2: SGHRS and YFSETQ. J lost 9 bases, V lost 3 bases, and 9 bases had no gene match. The CDR3 reads CASSYGGVLSEQFF. Here the CDR3 DNA reads TGCGCCAGCAGCTATGGGGGGGTACTAAGTGAGCAGTTCTTC.

Written as DNA, the CDR3 is TGTGCCAGCAGCCCCTCGGGTGTGCAGTACTTC. It codes for CASSPSGVQYF. The V call is TRBV7-3, the J call TRBJ2-7; D is unclear. In germline, CDR1 is SGHTA, CDR2 FQGTGA. Trimming removed 5 bases at V and 9 bases at J, with 11 bases between. CDR3 length: 11 amino acids.

This clone has just one count. The rearrangement links TRBV7-3 to TRBJ2-7, with TRBD1 matching over 9 bases. This CDR3 has 15 residues. CDR1 is SGHTA, CDR2 FQGTGA, per germline. With V trimmed by 5 bases and J by 5 bases, 10 bases remained unmatched. In DNA, the CDR3 is TGTGCCAGCAGCCCAGCCGGGACAGGGCCCAACGAGCAGTACTTC. This translates into CASSPAGTGPNEQYF. The full variable domain, completed using reference TRBV7-3 and TRBJ2-7, is GAGVSQTPSNKVTEKGKYVELRCDPISGHTALYWYRQSLGQGPEFLIYFQGTGAADDSGLPNDRFFAVRPEGSVSTLKIQRTERGDSAVYLCASSPAGTGPNEQYFGPGTRLTVT.

The chain carries TRBV7-6 and TRBJ2-7; TRBD2 aligns across 7 bases. The CDR3 is 15 amino acids. Germline loops: CDR1 SGHVS, CDR2 FNYEAQ. V was clipped by 2 bases and J by 2 bases; unmatched bases: 6. CDR3 DNA sequence: TGTGCCAGCAGCTTATCGGCGGGAGTCCCCTACGAGCAGTACTTC. Translation gives CASSLSAGVPYEQYF.

The chain uses TRBV7-2 and TRBJ2-1; tentative D call: TRBD1 (5 bases). Trimming pared 5 bases from V and 16 bases from J, leaving 18 bases between. This CDR3 contains 12 residues. From germline, CDR1 is SGHTA and CDR2 FQGNSA. The CDR3 loop reads CASSTSATDNFF. CDR3 nucleotide sequence: TGTGCCAGCAGCACATCTGCGACGGACAACTTCTTC.

This chain links TRBV28 with TRBJ2-2; perhaps TRBD1 as D (5 bases). Trimming left V 3 bases short and J 2 bases short, with 7 bases between. This CDR3 region has 14 residues. The germline V gene encodes CDR1 MDHEN and CDR2 SYDVKM. CDR3 sequence reads: CASSLGQNTGELFF. The CDR3 nucleotides read TGTGCCAGCAGTTTGGGGCAAAACACCGGGGAGCTGTTTTTT. Full variable domain (missing parts from reference TRBV28 and TRBJ2-2): DVKVTQSSRYLVKRTGEKVFLECVQDMDHENMFWYRQDPGLGLRLIYFSYDVKMKEKGDIPEGYSVSREKKERFSLILESASTNQTSMYLCASSLGQNTGELFFGEGSRLTVL.

V and J are TRBV19 and TRBJ2-5; 7 nucleotides match TRBD2. J lost 1 base, V lost 6 bases, and 5 bases had no gene match. Germline V CDR1 and CDR2: LNHDA, SQIVND (reference sequence). CDR3 length equals 14 residues. The CDR3 reads CASRPSGPQETQYF. CDR3 sequence (DNA): TGTGCCAGTAGGCCTAGCGGACCCCAAGAGACCCAGTACTTC.

The chain uses TRBV2 and TRBJ1-2, with D possibly TRBD1 on 5 matching bases. The V end lost 6 bases, the J end lost 12 bases, and 14 bases lay between the germline ends. Per germline, CDR1 SNHLY and CDR2 FYNNEI. The CDR3 sequence is 11 residues long. The CDR3 here is CASSIRDYHTF. CDR3 coding DNA: TGTGCCAGCAGCATCCGGGACTACCACACCTTC.

The chain recombines TRBV4-2 with TRBJ2-6; possible D gene TRBD2, 6 bases. Trimming removed 0 bases at V and 0 bases at J, with 12 bases between. Germline V gives CDR1 LGHNA, CDR2 YNFKEQ. The CDR3 is 18 amino acids. CDR3 DNA: TGTGCCAGCAGCCAAGAGCCCCTGGGGGGCTCTGGGGCCAACGTCCTGACTTTC. It yields the protein CASSQEPLGGSGANVLTF.

As concerns this clone: This CDR3 is also generated by other DNA sequences in the sample. The rearrangement joins TRBV28 to TRBJ2-7; a weak D match, TRBD2 (5 bases). V lost 3 bases and J lost 3, with 6 bases in between. CDR1 MDHEN and CDR2 SYDVKM come from the germline V gene. This CDR3 contains 12 residues. The DNA of the CDR3 is TGTGCCAGCAGTTTCGGGATCTACGAGCAGTACTTC. Protein sequence: CASSFGIYEQYF.

The chain uses TRBV9 and TRBJ2-7; possible D gene TRBD2, 6 bases. Germline CDR1 SGDLS, CDR2 YYNGEE. Trimming removed 3 bases from V and 6 bases from J, with 16 bases in between. This CDR3 has 14 amino acids. This CDR3 is CASSGPLSGPEQYF. The DNA of the CDR3 is TGTGCCAGCAGCGGCCCTCTGAGCGGGCCCGAGCAGTACTTC.

This clone was counted once. The chain uses TRBV27 and TRBJ1-2; possibly TRBD1 for D (5 bases). The ends were cut back, 6 bases at V and 8 bases at J, with 19 bases in the middle. CDR1 and CDR2 (germline): MNHEY, SMNVEV (reference sequence). The CDR3 has 14 amino acids. The CDR3 loop is CASRDRGVERGYTF. CDR3 nucleotides: TGTGCCAGCAGGGATCGGGGGGTTGAGCGCGGCTACACCTTC.

This clone turned up a few times. The chain carries TRBV5-1 and TRBJ2-1; 9 positions match TRBD1. With V trimmed by 2 bases and J by 3 bases, 3 bases remained unmatched. CDR3 length equals 15 residues. Germline lookup yields CDR1 SGHRS and CDR2 YFSETQ. This CDR3 reads CASSFGQGNYNEQFF. CDR3 nucleotides: TGCGCCAGCAGCTTCGGACAGGGGAACTACAATGAGCAGTTCTTC.

V and J are TRBV24-1 and TRBJ2-1, with TRBD2 matching over 15 bases. The junction had 6 bases not matched to a gene; V was cut back by 0 bases and J by 1 base. The CDR3 length is 20 residues. The germline V gene has CDR1 KGHDR and CDR2 SFDVKD. The CDR3 protein is CATSDLVGTSGRRSYNEQFF. The DNA for the CDR3 is TGTGCCACCAGTGATTTGGTCGGGACTAGCGGGAGGAGGTCCTACAATGAGCAGTTCTTC.

The chain couples TRBV28 to TRBJ1-2; 7 bases map to TRBD1. V lost 6 bases, J lost 4 bases, and 8 bases stayed unmatched. There are 14 residues in the CDR3. Germline assignment: CDR1 MDHEN and CDR2 SYDVKM. The CDR3 DNA sequence: TGTGCCAGCAGGAACTCCGGGACAGTCTATGGCTACACCTTC. Residues: CASRNSGTVYGYTF.

The chain carries TRBV12-3 or TRBV12-4 and TRBJ1-2, with a possible D match to TRBD1 (5 bases). This CDR3 has 12 amino acids. Trimming left V 5 bases short and J 8 bases short, with 12 bases between. CDR3 in amino acids: CASSRGTRGYTF. The CDR3 DNA sequence: TGTGCCAGCAGTCGCGGGACTAGAGGCTACACCTTC.

The chain has TRBV7-9 and TRBJ2-1; 10 bases fit TRBD2. The trim removed 6 bases at V and 7 bases at J, leaving 12 bases unmatched. The CDR3 is made up of 16 amino acids. Germline loops: CDR1 SEHNR, CDR2 FQNEAQ (reference sequence). CDR3 nucleotides: TGTGCCAGCAGGGGTAGCGGGAGGCTCAGGGGGAATGAGCAGTTCTTC. It codes for CASRGSGRLRGNEQFF.

The chain combines TRBV3-1 (or the pseudogene TRBV3-2) with TRBJ2-2; 8 bases map to TRBD1. V dropped 4 bases and J dropped 6; count of bases not matched to a gene: 7. Germline V gene lookup returns CDR1 LGHDT and CDR2 YNNKEL (reference sequence). This CDR3 has 15 amino acids. CDR3 protein: CASSRDRGDPGELFF. The CDR3 DNA follows: TGTGCCAGCAGCCGAGACAGGGGAGATCCCGGGGAGCTGTTTTTT.

This clone has a count of ten or more. This rearrangement joins TRBV7-6 to TRBJ2-1; TRBD2 matches 10 bases. Germline V gene sequence: CDR1 SGHVS, CDR2 FNYEAQ. V shed 1 base, J shed 0 bases, and the junction held 9 bases outside the gene matches. This CDR3 contains 19 residues. CDR3 coding DNA: TGTGCCAGCAGCTTAGGCTGGACTAGCGGCGGGAGCTCCTACAATGAGCAGTTCTTC. Translation: CASSLGWTSGGSSYNEQFF. Drawing the rest from reference TRBV7-6 and TRBJ2-1, the complete variable domain is GAGVSQSPRYKVTKRGQDVALRCDPISGHVSLYWYRQALGQGPEFLTYFNYEAQQDKSGLPNDRFSAERPEGSISTLTIQRTEQRDSAMYRCASSLGWTSGGSSYNEQFFGPGTRLTVL.

The rearrangement joins TRBV18 to TRBJ2-7; 14 nucleotides agree with TRBD2. The junction had 8 bases not matched to a gene; V was cut back by 5 bases and J by 5 bases. This CDR3 contains 16 residues. The germline V gene encodes CDR1 KGHSH and CDR2 LQKENI. The CDR3 spells CASSSRLAGGKDEQYF. For the CDR3, the DNA is TGTGCCAGCTCATCCCGACTAGCGGGAGGGAAGGACGAGCAGTACTTC.

The chain links TRBV7-9 to TRBJ1-4; 9 nucleotides align to TRBD1. Germline V gives CDR1 SEHNR, CDR2 FQNEAQ (reference sequence). This CDR3 has 15 amino acids. Trimming removed 3 bases from V and 9 bases from J; junction bases left unmatched: 8. In DNA, the CDR3 is TGTGCCAGCAGCTTCATAGAGGGACAGGGACAAAAACTGTTTTTT. This gives the protein CASSFIEGQGQKLFF. The whole variable domain, filled in from reference TRBV7-9 and TRBJ1-4, reads DTGVSQNPRHKITKRGQNVTFRCDPISEHNRLYWYRQTLGQGPEFLTYFQNEAQLEKSRLLSDRFSAERPKGSFSTLEIQRTEQGDSAMYLCASSFIEGQGQKLFFGSGTQLSVL.

The chain recombines TRBV19 with TRBJ2-1, with 8 nucleotides matching TRBD2. Germline values: CDR1 LNHDA, CDR2 SQIVND (reference sequence). The CDR3 is 16 residues long. The V segment lost 8 bases and the J segment 4 bases; nucleotides outside the gene matches: 13. The CDR3 bases are TGTGCCAGTTCCCTTCTCCCCAGCGGGAGTTACAATGAGCAGTTCTTC. It specifies CASSLLPSGSYNEQFF.

The V gene is TRBV19, the J gene TRBJ1-5, with a weak D call TRBD1 (6 bases). CDR1 and CDR2 (germline): LNHDA, SQIVND (reference sequence). This CDR3 has 14 amino acids. V was trimmed by 1 base and J by 7 bases, leaving 11 bases between them. The CDR3 sequence: CASSIVGAKQPQHF. CDR3 nucleotides: TGTGCCAGTAGTATAGTGGGGGCTAAACAGCCCCAGCATTTT.

V is TRBV3-1 (or the pseudogene TRBV3-2) and J is TRBJ1-2; a weak D match, TRBD1 (6 bases). The germline V gene has CDR1 LGHDT and CDR2 YNNKEL (reference sequence). Trimming cost V 3 bases and J 3 bases, with 14 bases left between them. The CDR3 is made up of 15 amino acids. The CDR3 sequence: CASSQGVQGHYGYTF. DNA for the CDR3: TGTGCCAGCAGCCAGGGAGTACAGGGTCACTATGGCTACACCTTC.